The clone carrying this T cell receptor (beta chain) came up a few times. Its antigen is not known. The authors built TCR beta libraries using iRepertoire HTBI primers and Arm-PCR of CDR3 regions. TCRdb re-analysed the multiplex PCR reads in MiXCR, keeping a single row per CDR3 protein. Of more than 450,000 distinct CDR3 sequences listed, around 15% are singletons. Described time point: newly diagnosed GD, antithyroid drugs for less than 3 months. The TCR library was made from RNA that had been extracted from PBMCs in TRIzol. Graves' disease diagnosis used American Thyroid Association guidelines. From each patient, around 9 milliliters of peripheral blood was drawn and collected into an EDTA anticoagulant tube. The sample comes from a study of regulatory T cells in long-lasting Graves disease. Regarding the study as a whole: Sharing of public clonotypes was greater in persistent patients (roughly 2,900) than in new patients (fewer than 1,000).

J gave up 2 bases and V 8 bases, and 12 bases lay outside the gene matches. The CDR3 totals 15 residues. Germline CDR1 reads SNHLY; CDR2 reads FYNNEI. A further study also used this sample, focusing on T cells in Graves' hyperthyroidism and ophthalmopathy. That source notes: Absence of ophthalmopathy progression within 18 months defined stable Graves' hyperthyroidism.

The sample was peripheral blood mononuclear cells (PBMCs), taken at new diagnosis, from a patient treated with antithyroid drugs. The sequence was collected from a man aged 35 to 55 with Graves disease. The V gene is TRBV2, the J gene TRBJ2-7; 7 nucleotides line up with TRBD2. CDR3 amino acids: CASGLASGTTYEQYF. CDR3 nucleotide sequence: TGTGCCAGCGGTCTGGCTAGCGGAACTACCTACGAGCAGTACTTC.